Described below is a single T cell receptor beta chain sequence and its context. Other DNA variants within this sample encode the same CDR3. Excluded were patients having autoimmune disease history or systemic immunosuppression. Here immunoSEQ multiplex PCR was the method, and the copy in TCRdb shows in-frame clones only, minus some. The table includes around 51,000 clones, roughly 84% detected once. The sample originates from a study of OX40 agonist ivuxolimab in advanced cancers. On the study more broadly: Cohort: more than 75% men, mean age 60, aged about 20 to 90.

The CDR3 is made up of 15 amino acids. V lost 3 bases and J 1 base, leaving 9 bases between the germline ends. The germline V gene has CDR1 MNHEY and CDR2 SVGAGI. The specimen comprised CD4+ or CD8+ T cells sorted from blood, sampled in a trial of the OX40 agonist ivuxolimab. This clonotype originated in an adult with an advanced solid tumor such as melanoma, head and neck, liver or kidney cancer. The chain recombines TRBV6-5 with TRBJ2-2, with D possibly being TRBD1 (5 bases). CDR3 protein: CASSYGQGNTGELFF. The CDR3 region has the DNA TGTGCCAGCAGTTATGGTCAGGGGAACACCGGGGAGCTGTTTTTT.